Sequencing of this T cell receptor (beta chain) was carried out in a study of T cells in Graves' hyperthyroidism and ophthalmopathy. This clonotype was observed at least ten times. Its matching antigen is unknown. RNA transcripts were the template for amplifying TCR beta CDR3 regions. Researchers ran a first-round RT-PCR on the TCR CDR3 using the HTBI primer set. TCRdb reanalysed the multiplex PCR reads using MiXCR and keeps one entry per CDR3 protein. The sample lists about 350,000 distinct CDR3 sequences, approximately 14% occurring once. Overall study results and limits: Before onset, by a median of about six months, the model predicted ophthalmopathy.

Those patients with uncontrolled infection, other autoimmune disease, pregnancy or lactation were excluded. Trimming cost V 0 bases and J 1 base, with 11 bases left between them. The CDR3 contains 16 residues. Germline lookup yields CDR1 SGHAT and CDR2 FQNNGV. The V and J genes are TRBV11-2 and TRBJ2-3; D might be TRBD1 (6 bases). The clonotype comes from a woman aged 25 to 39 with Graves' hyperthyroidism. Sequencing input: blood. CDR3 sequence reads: CASSLDLGAGTDTQYF. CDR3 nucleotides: TGTGCCAGCAGCTTAGATTTGGGGGCGGGCACAGATACGCAGTATTTT.